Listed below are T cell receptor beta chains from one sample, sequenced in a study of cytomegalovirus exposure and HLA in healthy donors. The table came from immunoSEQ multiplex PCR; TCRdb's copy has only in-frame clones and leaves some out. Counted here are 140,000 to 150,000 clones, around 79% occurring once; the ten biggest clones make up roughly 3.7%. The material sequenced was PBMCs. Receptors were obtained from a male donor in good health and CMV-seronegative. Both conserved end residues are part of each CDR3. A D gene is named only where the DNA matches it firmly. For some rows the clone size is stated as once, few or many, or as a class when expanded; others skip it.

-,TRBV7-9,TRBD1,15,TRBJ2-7,TGTGCCAGCAGCCCCCCGGACAGGGGACGGGAAGAGCAGTACTTC,CASSPPDRGREEQYF
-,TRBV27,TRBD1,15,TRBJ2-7,TGTGCCAGCAGCCAGACAGGGGGGAGGGGCTACGAGCAGTACTTC,CASSQTGGRGYEQYF
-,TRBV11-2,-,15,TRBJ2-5,TGTGCCAGCAGCTTAGCCTCTCCCCTCGGGGAGACCCAGTACTTC,CASSLASPLGETQYF
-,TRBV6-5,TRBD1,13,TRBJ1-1,TGTAAAAGTACCTCAAGGGGGACAGGGGAAGCTTTCTTT,CKSTSRGTGEAFF
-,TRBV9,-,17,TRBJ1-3,TGTGCCAGCAGCCACAAGAAGGGGGTCCCCTCTGGAAACACCATATATTTT,CASSHKKGVPSGNTIYF
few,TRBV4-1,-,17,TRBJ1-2,TGCGCCAGCAGCCAAGTTTCTCGGCTTACCCAGGGCTATGGCTACACCTTC,CASSQVSRLTQGYGYTF
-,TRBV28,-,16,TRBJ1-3,TGTGCCAGCAGTTTACGGGGTCCCTACTCTGGAAACACCATATATTTT,CASSLRGPYSGNTIYF
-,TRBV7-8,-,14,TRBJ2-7,TGTGCCAGCAGCTTAGATCTGGTCTCCTACGAGCAGTACTTC,CASSLDLVSYEQYF
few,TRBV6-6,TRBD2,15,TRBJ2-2,TGTGCCAGCAGGAAGACTAGCGGGGCTTCCGGGGAGCTGTTTTTT,CASRKTSGASGELFF
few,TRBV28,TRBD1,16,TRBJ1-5,TGTGCCAGCAGTCCCCAGGGACAGGGAGACAATCAGCCCCAGCATTTT,CASSPQGQGDNQPQHF
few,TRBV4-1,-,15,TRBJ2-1,TGCGCCAGCAGCCAAGATTTGCTAGCTTTCAGTGAGCAGTTCTTC,CASSQDLLAFSEQFF
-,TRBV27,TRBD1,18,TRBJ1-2,TGTGCCAGCAGTTTAAAAGCCCGGGACAGGGGTCCATACTATGGCTACACCTTC,CASSLKARDRGPYYGYTF
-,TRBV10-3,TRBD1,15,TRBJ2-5,TGTGCCATCAGGAAGGGGACAGGGGCACAAGAGACCCAGTACTTC,CAIRKGTGAQETQYF
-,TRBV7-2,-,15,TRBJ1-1,TGTGCCAGCAGCTTAGTCAGGGTACGGAACACTGAAGCTTTCTTT,CASSLVRVRNTEAFF
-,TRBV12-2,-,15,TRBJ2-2,TGTGCAAGTCGCGCCGGACATATGAACACCGGGGAGCTGTTTTTT,CASRAGHMNTGELFF
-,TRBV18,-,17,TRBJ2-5,TGTGCCAGCTCACGCCCGGCCCGCGTCAGGGCCCAAGAGACCCAGTACTTC,CASSRPARVRAQETQYF
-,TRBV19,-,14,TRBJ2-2,TGTGCCAGTAATCGCCCCAGAGGGACCGGGGAGCTGTTTTTT,CASNRPRGTGELFF